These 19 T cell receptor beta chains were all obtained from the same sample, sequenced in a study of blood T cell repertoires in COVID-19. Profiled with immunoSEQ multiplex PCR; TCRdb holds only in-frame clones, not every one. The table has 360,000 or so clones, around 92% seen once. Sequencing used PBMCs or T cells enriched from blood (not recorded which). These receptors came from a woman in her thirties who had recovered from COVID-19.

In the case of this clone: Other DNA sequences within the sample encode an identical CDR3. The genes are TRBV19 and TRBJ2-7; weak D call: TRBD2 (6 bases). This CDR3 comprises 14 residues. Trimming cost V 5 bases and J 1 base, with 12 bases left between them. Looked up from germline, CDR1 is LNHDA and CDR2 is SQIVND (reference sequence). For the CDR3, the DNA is TGTGCCAGTAGTCGCGGGACTGCTTCCTACGAGCAGTACTTC. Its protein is CASSRGTASYEQYF.

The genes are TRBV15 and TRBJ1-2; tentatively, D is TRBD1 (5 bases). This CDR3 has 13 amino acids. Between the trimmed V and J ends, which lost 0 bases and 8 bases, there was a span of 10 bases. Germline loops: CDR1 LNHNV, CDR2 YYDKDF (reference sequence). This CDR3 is CATSRDLGGGYTF. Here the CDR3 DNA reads TGTGCCACCAGCAGAGATCTGGGGGGAGGCTACACCTTC.

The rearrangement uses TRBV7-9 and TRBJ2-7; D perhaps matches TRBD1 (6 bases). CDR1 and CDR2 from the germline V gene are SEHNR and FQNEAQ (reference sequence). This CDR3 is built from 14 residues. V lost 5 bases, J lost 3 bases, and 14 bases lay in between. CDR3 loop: CASSVNRVLYEQYF. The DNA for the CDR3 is TGTGCCAGCAGCGTAAACAGGGTTCTCTACGAGCAGTACTTC.

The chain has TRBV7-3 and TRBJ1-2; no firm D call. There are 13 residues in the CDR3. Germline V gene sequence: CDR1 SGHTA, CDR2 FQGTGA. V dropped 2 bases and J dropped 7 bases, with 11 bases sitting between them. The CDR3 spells CASSLGQVSGYTF. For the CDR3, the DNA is TGTGCCAGCAGCTTAGGGCAGGTCTCTGGCTACACCTTC. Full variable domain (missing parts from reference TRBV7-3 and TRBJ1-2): GAGVSQTPSNKVTEKGKYVELRCDPISGHTALYWYRQSLGQGPEFLIYFQGTGAADDSGLPNDRFFAVRPEGSVSTLKIQRTERGDSAVYLCASSLGQVSGYTFGSGTRLTVV.

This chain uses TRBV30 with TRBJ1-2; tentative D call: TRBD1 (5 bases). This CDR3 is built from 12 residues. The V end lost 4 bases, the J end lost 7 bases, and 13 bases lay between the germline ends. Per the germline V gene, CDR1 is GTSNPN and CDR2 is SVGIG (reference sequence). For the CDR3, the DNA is TGTGCCTGGAACCAGGCAGGGTTTGGCTACACCTTC. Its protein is CAWNQAGFGYTF. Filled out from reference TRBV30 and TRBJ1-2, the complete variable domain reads SQTIHQWPATLVQPVGSPLSLECTVEGTSNPNLYWYRQAAGRGLQLLFYSVGIGQISSEVPQNLSASRPQDRQFILSSKKLLLSDSGFYLCAWNQAGFGYTFGSGTRLTVV.

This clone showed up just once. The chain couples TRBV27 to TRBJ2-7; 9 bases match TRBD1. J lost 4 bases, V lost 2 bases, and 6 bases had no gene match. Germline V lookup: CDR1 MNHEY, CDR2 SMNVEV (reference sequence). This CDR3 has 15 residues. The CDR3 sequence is CASSLAWGQGYEQYF. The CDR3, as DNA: TGTGCCAGCAGTTTAGCTTGGGGACAGGGATACGAGCAGTACTTC.

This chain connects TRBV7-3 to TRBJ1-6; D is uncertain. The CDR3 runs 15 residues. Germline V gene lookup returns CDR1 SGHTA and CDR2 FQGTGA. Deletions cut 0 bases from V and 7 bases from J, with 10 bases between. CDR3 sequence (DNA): TGTGCCAGCAGCTTAACGGGTACTAGGAATTCACCCCTCCACTTT. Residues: CASSLTGTRNSPLHF.

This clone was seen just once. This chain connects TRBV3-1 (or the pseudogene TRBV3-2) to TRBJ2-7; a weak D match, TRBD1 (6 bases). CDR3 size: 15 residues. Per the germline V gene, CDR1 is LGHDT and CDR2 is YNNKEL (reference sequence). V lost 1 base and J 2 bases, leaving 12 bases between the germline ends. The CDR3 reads CASSQAGHTAYEQYF. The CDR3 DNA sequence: TGTGCCAGCAGCCAAGCGGGACACACTGCCTACGAGCAGTACTTC.

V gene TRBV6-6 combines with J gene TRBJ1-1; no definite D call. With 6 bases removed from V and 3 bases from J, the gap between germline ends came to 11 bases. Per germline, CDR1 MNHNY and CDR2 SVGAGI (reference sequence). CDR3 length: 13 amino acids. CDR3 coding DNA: TGTGCCAGCAGGATAACAGCCTACACTGAAGCTTTCTTT. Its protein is CASRITAYTEAFF.

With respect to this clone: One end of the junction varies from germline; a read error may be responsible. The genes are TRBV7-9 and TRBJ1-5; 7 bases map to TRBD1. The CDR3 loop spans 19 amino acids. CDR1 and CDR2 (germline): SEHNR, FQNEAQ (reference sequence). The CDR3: CASRLGPRGLEVSNQPQHF. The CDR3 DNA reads TGTGCCAGCAGATTAGGGCCCAGGGGGTTGGAAGTGAGCAATCAGCCCCAGCATTTT.

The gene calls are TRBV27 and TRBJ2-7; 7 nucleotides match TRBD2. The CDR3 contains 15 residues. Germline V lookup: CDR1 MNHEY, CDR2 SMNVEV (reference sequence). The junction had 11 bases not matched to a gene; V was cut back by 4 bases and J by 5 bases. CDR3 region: CASSWRSGGSDEQYF. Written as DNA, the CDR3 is TGTGCCAGCAGTTGGCGGTCGGGGGGTTCGGACGAGCAGTACTTC.

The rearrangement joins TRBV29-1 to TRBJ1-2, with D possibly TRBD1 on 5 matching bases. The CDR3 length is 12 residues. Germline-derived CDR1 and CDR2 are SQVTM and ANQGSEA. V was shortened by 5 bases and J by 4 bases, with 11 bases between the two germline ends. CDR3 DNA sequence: TGCAGCGTTTCTCAGGGTACCTATGGCTACACCTTC. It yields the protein CSVSQGTYGYTF.

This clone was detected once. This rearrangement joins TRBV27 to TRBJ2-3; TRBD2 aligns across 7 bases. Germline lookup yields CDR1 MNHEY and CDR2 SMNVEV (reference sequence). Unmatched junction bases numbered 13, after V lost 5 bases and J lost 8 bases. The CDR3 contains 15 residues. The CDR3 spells CASSTTGRGRFTQYF. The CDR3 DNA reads TGTGCCAGCAGTACCACGGGGCGGGGGAGGTTTACGCAGTATTTT.

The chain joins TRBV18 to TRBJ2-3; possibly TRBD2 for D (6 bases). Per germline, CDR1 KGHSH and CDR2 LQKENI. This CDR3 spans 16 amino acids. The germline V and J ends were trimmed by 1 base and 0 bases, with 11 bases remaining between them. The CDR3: CASSPQAGTSTDTQYF. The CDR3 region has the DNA TGTGCCAGCTCACCACAGGCAGGGACTAGCACAGATACGCAGTATTTT.

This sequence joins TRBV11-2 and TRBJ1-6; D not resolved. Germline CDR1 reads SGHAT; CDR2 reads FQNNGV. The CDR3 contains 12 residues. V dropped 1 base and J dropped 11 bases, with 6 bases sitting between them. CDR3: CASSLGEPPLHF. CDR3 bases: TGTGCCAGCAGCTTAGGGGAGCCACCCCTCCACTTT. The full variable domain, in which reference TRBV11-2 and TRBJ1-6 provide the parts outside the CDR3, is EAGVAQSPRYKIIEKRQSVAFWCNPISGHATLYWYQQILGQGPKLLIQFQNNGVVDDSQLPKDRFSAERLKGVDSTLKIQPAKLEDSAVYLCASSLGEPPLHFGNGTRLTVT.

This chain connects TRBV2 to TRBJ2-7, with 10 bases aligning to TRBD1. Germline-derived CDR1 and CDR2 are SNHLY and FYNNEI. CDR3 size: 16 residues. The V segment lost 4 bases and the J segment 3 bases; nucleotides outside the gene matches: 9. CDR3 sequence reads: CASSGPGGTGVYEQYF. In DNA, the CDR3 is TGTGCCAGCAGTGGCCCGGGAGGGACAGGGGTCTACGAGCAGTACTTC. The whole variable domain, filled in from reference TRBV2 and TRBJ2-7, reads EPEVTQTPSHQVTQMGQEVILRCVPISNHLYFYWYRQILGQKVEFLVSFYNNEISEKSEIFDDQFSVERPDGSNFTLKIRSTKLEDSAMYFCASSGPGGTGVYEQYFGPGTRLTVT.

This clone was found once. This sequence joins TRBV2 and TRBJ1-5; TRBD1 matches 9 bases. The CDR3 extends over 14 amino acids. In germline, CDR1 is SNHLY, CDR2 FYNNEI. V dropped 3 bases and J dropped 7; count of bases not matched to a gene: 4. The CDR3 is CASSDRDRAQPQHF. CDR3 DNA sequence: TGTGCCAGCAGTGATCGGGACAGGGCCCAGCCCCAGCATTTT. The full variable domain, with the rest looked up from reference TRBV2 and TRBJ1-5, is EPEVTQTPSHQVTQMGQEVILRCVPISNHLYFYWYRQILGQKVEFLVSFYNNEISEKSEIFDDQFSVERPDGSNFTLKIRSTKLEDSAMYFCASSDRDRAQPQHFGDGTRLSIL.

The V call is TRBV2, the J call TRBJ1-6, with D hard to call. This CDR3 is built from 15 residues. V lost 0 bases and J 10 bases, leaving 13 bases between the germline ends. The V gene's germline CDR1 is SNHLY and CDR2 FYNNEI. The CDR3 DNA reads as TGTGCCAGCAGTGAAGCGCGGGTCTTCGGATCACCCCTCCACTTT. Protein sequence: CASSEARVFGSPLHF. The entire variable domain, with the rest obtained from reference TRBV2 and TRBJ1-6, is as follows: EPEVTQTPSHQVTQMGQEVILRCVPISNHLYFYWYRQILGQKVEFLVSFYNNEISEKSEIFDDQFSVERPDGSNFTLKIRSTKLEDSAMYFCASSEARVFGSPLHFGNGTRLTVT.

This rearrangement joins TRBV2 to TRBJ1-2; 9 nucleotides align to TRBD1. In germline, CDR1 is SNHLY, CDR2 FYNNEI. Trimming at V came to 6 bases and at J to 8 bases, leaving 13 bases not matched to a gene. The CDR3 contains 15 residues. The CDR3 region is CASRNRGPRLGGYTF. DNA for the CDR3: TGTGCCAGCAGAAACAGGGGGCCGAGACTAGGAGGCTACACCTTC.